This T cell receptor beta chain came from a study of cytomegalovirus exposure and HLA in healthy donors. Background on the study: Caucasian-associated ancestry cluster membership applied to less than 85% of several hundred genotyped donors.

With respect to this clone: Antigen: not known. An end of the junction differs from the germline gene, which may be a read error.

Healthy bone marrow donors made up the cohort. Per germline, CDR1 SEHNR and CDR2 FQNEAQ (reference sequence). This CDR3 contains 15 residues. The PCR had 60 Vbeta and 13 Jbeta primers. Some clones are missing from TCRdb's copy, which holds only in-frame ones; the method was immunoSEQ multiplex PCR. This sample yields about 120,000 clones, of which roughly 80% are seen a single time; approximately 4% belongs to the top ten. Study findings and constraints: V- and J-gene trimming of TCR beta was linked (in a later analysis) to a missense DCLRE1C variant.

The sequence derives from a man aged 18 to 30 in good health and CMV-seropositive. V usage is TRBV7-9 and J usage is TRBJ2-3; TRBD2 matches at 11 bases. Sequenced material: PBMCs. CDR3 bases: TGTTCCAGCAGCTTGACTAGCGGGACTCTAGATACGCAGTATTTT. The encoded protein is CSSSLTSGTLDTQYF.